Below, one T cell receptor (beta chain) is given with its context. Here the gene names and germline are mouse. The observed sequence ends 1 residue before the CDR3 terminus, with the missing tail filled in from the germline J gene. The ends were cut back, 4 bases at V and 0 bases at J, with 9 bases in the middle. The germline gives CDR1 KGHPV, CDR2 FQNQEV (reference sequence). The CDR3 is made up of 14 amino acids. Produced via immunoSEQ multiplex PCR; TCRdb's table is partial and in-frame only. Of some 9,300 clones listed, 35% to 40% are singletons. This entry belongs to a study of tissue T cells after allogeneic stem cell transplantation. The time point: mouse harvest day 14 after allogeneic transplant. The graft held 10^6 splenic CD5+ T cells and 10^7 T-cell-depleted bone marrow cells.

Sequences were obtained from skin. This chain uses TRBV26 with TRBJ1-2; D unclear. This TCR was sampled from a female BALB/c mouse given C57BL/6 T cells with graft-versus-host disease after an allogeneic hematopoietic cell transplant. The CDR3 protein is CASSRHPANSDYTF. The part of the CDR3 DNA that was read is TGTGCCAGCAGTCGACACCCTGCAAACTCCGACTACACC.